This T cell receptor beta chain was found in a study of beta chain features in type 1 diabetes (dated by TCRdb to about 2018). Study-level background: Mean age, gender distribution, total cell number and subset yield were not different between patients and healthy donors. The study compared the TCRB repertoires of sorted circulating CD4+ T cell subsets in recently diagnosed type 1 diabetes patients with those in matched healthy donors. A total of roughly 100 million sorted cells were examined across all samples, and RNA yield correlated strongly with the number of cells per subset. Naive and central memory subsets were obtained from all 30 or so donors, but regulatory and stem cell-like memory subsets were isolated from only 8 patients and roughly eight healthy donors. Here is what the overall study found, with its caveats: Shorter templates might have been favored by PCR, but patient and control samples were amplified and corrected together, so both groups would have been affected equally by any skew. Because cDNA was sequenced instead of genomic DNA, activated cells with high expression could be over-represented, although the groups did not differ in activation or CD3 levels. Because the HLA sub-analyses included only small numbers of individuals, any influence of HLA type on TCRB rearrangement was left unresolved. Fewer insertions and more nucleotide deletions at VDJ recombination sites were observed in patients with type 1 diabetes, implying thymic rearrangement abnormalities. The naive, central memory and regulatory TCRB repertoires appeared to resemble one another more closely among patients than among healthy donors. A moderate but significant shortening of TCRB CDR3 length was observed in type 1 diabetes patients in all four CD4+ subsets.

All of the isolated RNA was reverse transcribed with the High Capacity cDNA Reverse Transcription Kit, so expressed TCRB transcripts were sequenced. Naive, central memory and regulatory T cell samples underwent deep immunoSEQ sequencing, averaging around 3.6 million total reads per sample. After sorted cells were lysed in RLT buffer, RNA was extracted with DNase-treated RNeasy Micro or Mini kits, with the choice depending on cell number. Each cell subset was processed on its own to prevent cross-contamination, while patient and healthy donor samples were processed together. The immunoSEQ multiplex PCR was used to amplify TCRB sequences from cDNA, yielding 87-bp fragments that span the CDR3 region. Sequencing of the amplicons was done on the Illumina HiSeq platform. Under the source paper's analysis protocol: PCR bias was computationally corrected using synthetic template baselines, reads within Hamming distance 2 were collapsed, and singletons that could not be merged were discarded. By aligning reads against IMGT, V, D and J genes, CDR3 length, and insertions or deletions at six rearrangement sites were assigned. Within each subset, clonotype counts were normalized to sorted cell number, and only after that were true diversity and Gini coefficients computed with the tcR R package. The overlap coefficient, calculated on TCRB nucleotide sequences, was used to measure repertoire sharing. As a proxy for the pre-selection repertoire, out-of-frame TCRB sequences from naive cells were analyzed. TCRdb obtained this table from immuneACCESS and retained in-frame rearrangements with V and J assigned. These tables miss some clones; where compared with another copy, unresolved V genes account for less than half of the shortfall, and the remainder is unexplained. That table gives V, J and clone size, and the DNA gave D and trimming. The sample records 200,000 to 250,000 clones, roughly 15% of which are singletons. Of the sample, about 0.027% falls within the top ten clones.

As regards this clone: Its binding antigen is unknown. No much larger clone is present one base from it, and per-base qualities are unavailable.

A single peripheral blood draw of around 100 mL on average was collected from each donor into heparinised tubes. Using a panel that included CD45RO, CCR7, CD25, CD127, CD95 and CD27, naive, central memory, regulatory and stem cell-like memory CD4+ T cells were sorted on a BD FACSAria II. Purity was above 95% for every sorted population. PBMCs were isolated right away by Lymphoprep density gradient centrifugation and were stained directly, without culture. So that batch effects would be minimized, each experiment stained and sorted samples in pairs, pairing one healthy donor with one patient. Sequences were obtained from naive CD4+ T cells from blood. What this sample's cell subset or site label stands for: true naive CD4+ T cells. The sequence was obtained from a woman between 35 and 50 years old in good health.

The CDR3 region has the sequence CATSPVVAGGVKNIQYF. The DNA sequence is as follows: TGCGCCACCTCCCCTGTGGTAGCGGGGGGCGTCAAAAACATTCAGTACTTC. The chain uses TRBV5-1 and TRBJ2-4; TRBD2 aligns with 10 central bases. The CDR3 sequence holds 17 residues, the cysteine and phenylalanine included. Just CDR3 DNA is preserved here, 51 bases in frame from base 1. The germline V gene yields SGHRS for CDR1 and YFSETQ for CDR2. Ends trimmed: V by 9 bases, J by 3 bases; bases unmatched to a gene: 15.